The sequence of this TCR beta chain was determined in a study of T cell changes during pregnancy in multiple sclerosis. This CDR3 comprises 11 residues. Trimming stripped 2 bases from V and 9 bases from J, with 8 bases between. Germline V gene lookup returns CDR1 SGHAT and CDR2 FQNNGV. Generated by immunoSEQ multiplex PCR, the TCRdb table keeps only in-frame clones and is missing some. The sample yields some 80,000 clones, over 85% seen once. This rearrangement joins TRBV11-2 to TRBJ2-7, with D hard to call. The sequenced sample was CD4+ T cells from peripheral blood mononuclear cells, obtained after pregnancy. The receptor was derived from a female donor with multiple sclerosis, enrolled in a pregnancy study. The CDR3 nucleotides read TGTGCCAGCAGCTTACCCCCCGGGCAGTACTTC. Its translation is CASSLPPGQYF.